A selection of T cell receptor beta chains follows, all from one sample in a study of blood T cell repertoires in COVID-19. Libraries were prepared by immunoSEQ multiplex PCR; TCRdb keeps only in-frame clonotypes and omits some of them. This table holds some 120,000 clones, approximately 89% found once. Sequencing input: peripheral blood. These receptor sequences come from a woman aged 55 to 70 with acute or convalescent COVID-19. The CDR3 runs from the conserved cysteine through the conserved F or W. Each record gives: J gene, V gene, clone size, D gene, CDR3 protein, CDR3 DNA. The D gene is left open where the match is weak. The listing skips clone size in some rows; elsewhere it reads once, few, many or a size class.

>TRBJ2-1|TRBV10-1|once|TRBD2
CASSPGVAGDGDEQFF
TGCGCCAGCAGCCCCGGGGTAGCGGGAGATGGGGATGAGCAGTTCTTC
>TRBJ1-2|TRBV3-1/TRBV3-2|once|-
CASSQVNYGYTF
TGTGCCAGCAGCCAAGTAAACTATGGCTACACCTTC
>TRBJ2-3|TRBV6-6|-|-
CASSYGQNTDTQYF
TGTGCCAGCAGTTACGGACAGAACACAGATACGCAGTATTTT
>TRBJ2-5|TRBV19|-|TRBD2
CASSKGPGGKETQYF
TGTGCCAGTAGTAAGGGGCCGGGAGGGAAGGAGACCCAGTACTTC
>TRBJ2-1|TRBV29-1|-|-
CSGGTLSGSYNEQFF
TGCAGCGGTGGGACCTTGAGCGGGTCTTACAATGAGCAGTTCTTC
>TRBJ1-2|TRBV19|-|-
CASTTAGQNYGYTF
TGTGCCAGTACTACGGCAGGGCAGAACTATGGCTACACCTTC
>TRBJ2-1|TRBV18|-|-
CASSLLGKYNEQFF
TGTGCCAGCTCACTCCTCGGGAAGTACAATGAGCAGTTCTTC
>TRBJ2-5|TRBV30|-|-
CAWSKQEKETQYF
TGTGCCTGGAGTAAACAGGAGAAAGAGACCCAGTACTTC
>TRBJ1-5|TRBV6-1|-|-
CASSEVGRRVGSNQPQHF
TGTGCCAGCAGTGAAGTCGGGAGAAGGGTCGGGAGCAATCAGCCCCAGCATTTT
>TRBJ1-1|TRBV27|-|-
CASSSRANTEAFF
TGTGCCAGCAGTTCCAGGGCGAACACTGAAGCTTTCTTT
>TRBJ2-2|TRBV19|-|-
CASSARFGWANTGELFF
TGTGCCAGTAGTGCCCGATTCGGGTGGGCGAACACCGGGGAGCTGTTTTTT
>TRBJ2-5|TRBV5-6|-|-
CASSLEKRDRYQETQYF
TGTGCCAGCAGCTTGGAGAAGCGGGACAGGTACCAAGAGACCCAGTACTTC
>TRBJ2-5|TRBV13|-|TRBD1
CASSLGTGEYQETQYF
TGTGCCAGCAGCTTAGGGACAGGGGAGTACCAAGAGACCCAGTACTTC
>TRBJ2-1|TRBV2|-|TRBD2
CASSARLAGGNEQFF
TGTGCCAGCAGTGCCCGACTAGCGGGTGGCAATGAGCAGTTCTTC
>TRBJ2-7|TRBV6-6|-|TRBD2
CASSQTSGLAYEQYF
TGTGCCAGCAGTCAGACTAGCGGACTTGCCTACGAGCAGTACTTC
>TRBJ2-1|TRBV7-3|-|-
CASSPGLASYNEQFF
TGTGCCAGCAGCCCGGGACTCGCCTCCTACAATGAGCAGTTCTTC
>TRBJ2-1|TRBV6-5|-|TRBD2
CASSETSGRGDEQFF
TGTGCCAGCAGCGAGACTAGCGGGAGGGGTGATGAGCAGTTCTTC
>TRBJ1-4|TRBV28|-|-
CASSLRGLKLFF
TGTGCCAGCAGTTTACGGGGATTAAAACTGTTTTTT
>TRBJ2-3|TRBV18|-|TRBD2
CASSPGLAGAKADTQYF
TGTGCCAGCTCTCCGGGACTAGCGGGAGCTAAGGCAGATACGCAGTATTTT
>TRBJ1-2|TRBV18|-|-
CASSPDSLYGYTF
TGTGCCAGCTCCCCCGACAGCCTCTATGGCTACACCTTC
>TRBJ2-1|TRBV5-4|-|-
CASSGGNGNEQFF
TGTGCCAGCAGCGGGGGGAATGGCAATGAGCAGTTCTTC
>TRBJ1-2|TRBV6-5|-|-
CASSYVPSGYGYTF
TGTGCCAGCAGTTACGTCCCCTCGGGCTATGGCTACACCTTC
>TRBJ2-6|TRBV27|-|-
CASSFGGSGANVLTF
TGTGCCAGCAGTTTTGGAGGCTCTGGGGCCAACGTCCTGACTTTC
>TRBJ1-1|TRBV21-1|-|-
CASSKTYRQGRNTEAFF
TGTGCCAGCAGCAAAACCTACCGACAGGGGCGGAACACTGAAGCTTTCTTT
>TRBJ1-3|TRBV20-1|-|-
CSGESGNTIYF
TGCAGTGGGGAGTCTGGAAACACCATATATTTT
>TRBJ1-4|TRBV29-1|-|-
CSVGGLGEKLFF
TGCAGCGTTGGAGGGCTGGGAGAAAAACTGTTTTTT
>TRBJ2-1|TRBV11-3|-|TRBD1
CASSLGGGGDEQFF
TGTGCCAGCAGCTTAGGAGGGGGCGGCGATGAGCAGTTCTTC
>TRBJ1-2|TRBV9|once|-
CASSVDSGALYGYTF
TGTGCCAGCAGCGTTGATTCAGGGGCGCTCTATGGCTACACCTTC